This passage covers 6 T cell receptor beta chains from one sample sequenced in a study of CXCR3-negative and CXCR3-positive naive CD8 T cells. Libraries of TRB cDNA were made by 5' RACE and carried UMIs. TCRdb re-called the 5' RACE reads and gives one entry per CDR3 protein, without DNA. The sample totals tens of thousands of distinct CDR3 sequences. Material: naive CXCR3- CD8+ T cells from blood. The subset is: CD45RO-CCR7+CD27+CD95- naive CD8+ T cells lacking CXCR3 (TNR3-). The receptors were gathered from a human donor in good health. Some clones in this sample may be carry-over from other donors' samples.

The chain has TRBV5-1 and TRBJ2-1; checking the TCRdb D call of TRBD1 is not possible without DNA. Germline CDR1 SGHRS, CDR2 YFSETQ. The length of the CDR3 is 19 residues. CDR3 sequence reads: CASSLGNGWTGGFYNEQFF.

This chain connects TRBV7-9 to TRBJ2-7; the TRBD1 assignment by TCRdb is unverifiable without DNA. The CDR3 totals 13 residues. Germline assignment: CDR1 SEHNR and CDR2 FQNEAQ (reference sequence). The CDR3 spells CASSPTGSHEQYF. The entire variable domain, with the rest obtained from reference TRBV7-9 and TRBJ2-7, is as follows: DTGVSQNPRHKITKRGQNVTFRCDPISEHNRLYWYRQTLGQGPEFLTYFQNEAQLEKSRLLSDRFSAERPKGSFSTLEIQRTEQGDSAMYLCASSPTGSHEQYFGPGTRLTVT.

The CDR3 here is CASRRTSGGGTDTQYF. The gene calls are TRBV7-3 and TRBJ2-3; TCRdb picks TRBD2, but there is no DNA to check that call. The CDR3 has 16 amino acids. Per germline, CDR1 SGHTA and CDR2 FQGTGA.

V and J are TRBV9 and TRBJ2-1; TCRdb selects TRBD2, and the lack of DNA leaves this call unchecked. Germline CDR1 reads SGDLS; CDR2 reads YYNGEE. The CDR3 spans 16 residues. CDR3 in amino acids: CASSAVRGGWSDEQLF.

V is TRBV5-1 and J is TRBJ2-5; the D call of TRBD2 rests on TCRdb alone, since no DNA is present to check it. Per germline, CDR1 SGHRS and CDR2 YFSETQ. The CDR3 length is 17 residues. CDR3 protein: CASSLGNGLGAWETQYF.

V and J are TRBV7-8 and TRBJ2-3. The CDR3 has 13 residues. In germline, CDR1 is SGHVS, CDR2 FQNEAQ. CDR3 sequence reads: CASSLVNGDTQYF. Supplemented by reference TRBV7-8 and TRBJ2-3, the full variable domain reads GAGVSQSPRYKVAKRGQDVALRCDPISGHVSLFWYQQALGQGPEFLTYFQNEAQLDKSGLPSDRFFAERPEGSVSTLKIQRTQQEDSAVYLCASSLVNGDTQYFGPGTRLTVL.